This is a list of T cell receptor beta chains from one sample in a study of blood T cell repertoires in COVID-19. Clones were read by immunoSEQ multiplex PCR, and TCRdb kept only the in-frame ones, dropping some. In the table there are around 30,000 clones, more than 75% of which are singletons. Sequenced sample: peripheral blood. Source of these receptors: a human donor in a cohort sampled during active COVID-19. The donor label of this sample is uncertain. Both conserved end residues are part of each CDR3.

>TRBJ2-2|TRBV7-6
CASSSSAGLAGYTGELFF
>TRBJ1-5|TRBV3-1/TRBV3-2
CASSQGAGQPQHF
>TRBJ1-1|TRBV6-5
CASILDPGSAEAFF
>TRBJ2-7|TRBV5-4
CASSRPLAGSYEQYF
>TRBJ1-1|TRBV6-6
CASIHRLGGNTEAFF
>TRBJ1-3|TRBV5-1
CASSSGGGGRENTIYF
>TRBJ2-2|TRBV19
CASSTAGELFF
>TRBJ2-3|TRBV6-6
CASSYLGTRTDTQYF
>TRBJ2-1|TRBV10-3
CATNTGDGLQNNEQFF
>TRBJ2-7|TRBV10-3
CAISDDREQYF
>TRBJ1-4|TRBV6-5
CASSIGTNEKLFF
>TRBJ1-6|TRBV5-1
CASSSSSAYNSPLHF
>TRBJ1-1|TRBV19
CASSQGGRAGTEAFF
>TRBJ2-5|TRBV6-2/TRBV6-3
CASSYSGAEETQYF
>TRBJ2-7|TRBV5-8
CASSLAGAHEQYF
>TRBJ1-6|TRBV19
CASTDRWNSPLHF
>TRBJ1-2|TRBV7-8
CASSLARAGYTF
>TRBJ1-2|TRBV30
CAWSDGRVKGYTF
>TRBJ2-3|TRBV24-1
CATSDSGQGTDTQYF
>TRBJ2-2|TRBV12-3/TRBV12-4
CASDRGESGELFF
>TRBJ2-7|TRBV18
CASSGGQGASYEQYF
>TRBJ2-2|TRBV28
CASSVFSREGGNTGELFF
>TRBJ2-2|TRBV3-1/TRBV3-2
CASSRGTSGGQNTGELFF
>TRBJ2-2|TRBV11-2
CASSPRQNTGELFF
>TRBJ2-1|TRBV29-1
CSVEGLTLKEQFF